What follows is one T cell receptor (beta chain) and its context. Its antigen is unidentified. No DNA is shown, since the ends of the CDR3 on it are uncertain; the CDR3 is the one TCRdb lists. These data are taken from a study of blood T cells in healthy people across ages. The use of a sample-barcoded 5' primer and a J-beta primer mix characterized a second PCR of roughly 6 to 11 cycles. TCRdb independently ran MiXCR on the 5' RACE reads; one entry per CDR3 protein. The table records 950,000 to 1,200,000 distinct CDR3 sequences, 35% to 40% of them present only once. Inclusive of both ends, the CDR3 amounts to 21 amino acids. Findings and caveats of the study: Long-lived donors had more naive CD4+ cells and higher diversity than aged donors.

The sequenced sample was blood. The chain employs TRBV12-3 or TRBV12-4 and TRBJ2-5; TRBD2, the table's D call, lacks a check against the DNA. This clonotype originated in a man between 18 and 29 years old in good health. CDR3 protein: CASSSSSPGLAGGFGEETQYF.